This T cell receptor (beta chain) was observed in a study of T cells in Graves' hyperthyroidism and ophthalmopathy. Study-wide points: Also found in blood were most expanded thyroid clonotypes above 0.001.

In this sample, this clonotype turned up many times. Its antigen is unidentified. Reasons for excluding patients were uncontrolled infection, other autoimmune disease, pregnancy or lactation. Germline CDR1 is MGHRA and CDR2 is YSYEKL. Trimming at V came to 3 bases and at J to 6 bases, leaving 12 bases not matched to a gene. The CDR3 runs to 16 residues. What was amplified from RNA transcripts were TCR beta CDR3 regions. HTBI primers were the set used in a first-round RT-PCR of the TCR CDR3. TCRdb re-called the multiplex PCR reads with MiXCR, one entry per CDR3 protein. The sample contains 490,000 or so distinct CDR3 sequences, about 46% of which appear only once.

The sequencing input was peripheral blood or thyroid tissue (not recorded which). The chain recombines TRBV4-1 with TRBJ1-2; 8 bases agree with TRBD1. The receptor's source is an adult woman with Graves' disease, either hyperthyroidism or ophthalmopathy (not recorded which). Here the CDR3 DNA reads TGCGCCAGCAGCCAGAGGGGACAGGATGATGTTAATGGCTACACCTTC. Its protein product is CASSQRGQDDVNGYTF.